This paragraph reports one TCR beta chain. This clone has a handful of counts. Its antigen is unknown. No much larger clone is present one base from it, and per-base qualities are unavailable. This specimen belongs to a study of beta chain features in type 1 diabetes (dated by TCRdb to 2017 to 2018). Study-wide context: Patients and healthy donors did not differ in mean age, gender distribution, total cell number or subset yield. A total of some 110 million sorted cells were examined across all samples, and the number of cells per subset was strongly correlated with RNA yield. The study compared TCRB repertoires of sorted circulating CD4+ T cell subsets between recently diagnosed type 1 diabetes patients and matched healthy donors. Whereas all 28 donors provided naive and central memory subsets, regulatory and stem cell-like memory subsets were isolated from just 8 patients and roughly 8 healthy donors.

The High Capacity cDNA Reverse Transcription Kit was used to reverse transcribe all of the isolated RNA, meaning that expressed TCRB transcripts were what got sequenced. Deep immunoSEQ sequencing was performed on naive, central memory and regulatory T cell samples, with an average of approximately 3.9 million total reads per sample. Sorted cells were lysed in RLT buffer and RNA was extracted with DNase-treated RNeasy Micro or Mini kits, depending on cell number. To prevent cross-contamination, each cell subset was processed individually, whereas patient and healthy donor samples were processed jointly. Using the immunoSEQ multiplex PCR, TCRB sequences were amplified from cDNA into 87-bp fragments spanning the CDR3 region. Sequencing of the amplicons was done on the Illumina HiSeq platform. On the study's bioinformatics: PCR bias was computationally corrected using synthetic template baselines, reads within Hamming distance 2 were collapsed, and singletons that could not be merged were discarded. Reads were aligned to IMGT to assign V, D and J genes, CDR3 length, and insertions or deletions at six rearrangement sites. Within each subset, clonotype counts were normalized to sorted cell number, and only after that were true diversity and Gini coefficients computed with the tcR R package. Repertoire sharing was quantified using the overlap coefficient calculated on TCRB nucleotide sequences. Drawn from immuneACCESS, this table holds only the in-frame rearrangements with V and J called that TCRdb kept. Clones are partly lost; checked studies trace under half to an unresolved V gene and leave the rest unexplained. The D gene and trimming were derived from the DNA, and the V and J assignments and clone size from that table. This sample gives more than 300,000 clones in total; roughly 9% of them show up just once. Jointly, the top ten make up around 1% of the sample.

Paper-wide results and their limitations: Type 1 diabetes patients showed a moderate but significant shortening of TCRB CDR3 length in all four CD4+ subsets. The naive, central memory and regulatory TCRB repertoires appeared to resemble one another more closely among patients than among healthy donors. Because small numbers of individuals were included in the HLA sub-analyses, any influence of HLA type on TCRB rearrangement was left unresolved. Sequencing cDNA rather than genomic DNA could over-represent highly expressing activated cells, although activation and CD3 levels did not differ between groups. Fewer insertions and more nucleotide deletions at VDJ recombination sites were observed in patients with type 1 diabetes, implying thymic rearrangement abnormalities. PCR may preferentially amplify shorter templates, but because patient and control samples were amplified and corrected together, any resulting skew would affect both groups equally.

From each donor, a single peripheral blood sample of roughly 0.11 L on average was drawn into heparinised tubes. A BD FACSAria II was used to sort naive, central memory, regulatory and stem cell-like memory CD4+ T cells with a panel that included CD45RO, CCR7, CD25, CD127, CD95 and CD27. Every sorted population had a purity above 95%. PBMCs were isolated immediately by Lymphoprep density gradient centrifugation and stained directly without culture. So that batch effects would be minimized, each experiment stained and sorted samples in pairs, pairing one healthy donor with one patient. Counted from cysteine to phenylalanine, this CDR3 has 16 amino acids. Left in the record is the CDR3 DNA by itself, 48 bases read in frame from the first base. The germline V gene (reference sequence) provides CDR1 GTSNPN and CDR2 SVGIG. The trim is 0 bases for V and 7 bases for J, with a gap of 16 bases between the germline ends.

The source of this sequence is a man aged 30 to 45 with type 1 diabetes. The chain was built from TRBV30 and TRBJ1-6; TRBD1 is perhaps the D gene, given 5 matching bases. The sample taken for sequencing was central memory CD4+ T cells from blood. The CDR3 protein: CAWSVRGQKGNSPLHF. The DNA sequence reads TGTGCCTGGAGTGTACGAGGACAAAAGGGAAATTCACCCCTCCACTTT.